The sequence of this T cell receptor beta chain was determined in a study of control samples from healthy donors and cancer patients. This clone has only a few counts. V dropped 0 bases and J dropped 0 bases, with 4 bases sitting between them. From germline, CDR1 is SGHRS and CDR2 YFSETQ. CDR3 length equals 14 residues. Assay used: immunoSEQ multiplex PCR; TCRdb lists only in-frame clones, some missing. The top ten clones hold approximately 1.5% of a sample with 150,000 to 200,000 clones, 90% of them seen once. Sequencing was performed on blood. The chain joins TRBV5-1 to TRBJ1-5, with no clear D. This receptor was obtained from a woman aged 45-65 years in good health. Written as DNA, the CDR3 is TGCGCCAGCAGCTTGGAGGGTAGCAATCAGCCCCAGCATTTT. Translated: CASSLEGSNQPQHF.